The 3 T cell receptor beta chains reported below all come from one sample, sequenced in a study of T cell changes during pregnancy in multiple sclerosis. Using immunoSEQ multiplex PCR, the repertoire was profiled, and TCRdb retains in-frame clones only, with some absent. The profile shows about 60,000 clones, 80% to 95% of them singletons. This sample comprised peripheral blood, obtained in the first trimester of pregnancy. Every receptor here comes from a female donor with multiple sclerosis, enrolled in a pregnancy study.

The chain has TRBV19 and TRBJ1-5; 9 nucleotides line up with TRBD1. Per the germline V gene, CDR1 is LNHDA and CDR2 is SQIVND (reference sequence). Trimming removed 6 bases from V and 6 bases from J; junction bases left unmatched: 6. This CDR3 is 14 amino acids long. The CDR3 loop is CASSLDRGSQPQHF. CDR3 DNA sequence: TGTGCCAGTAGCCTCGACAGGGGGAGTCAGCCCCAGCATTTT. Variable domain in full (rest from reference TRBV19 and TRBJ1-5): DGGITQSPKYLFRKEGQNVTLSCEQNLNHDAMYWYRQDPGQGLRLIYYSQIVNDFQKGDIAEGYSVSREKKESFPLTVTSAQKNPTAFYLCASSLDRGSQPQHFGDGTRLSIL.

The CDR3 sequence is CASSLGQLDQPQHF. The CDR3 DNA is TGTGCCAGCTCACTTGGACAGCTTGATCAGCCCCAGCATTTT. V gene TRBV18 combines with J gene TRBJ1-5; a possible D gene is TRBD1 (6 bases). The V end was cut by 4 bases, the J end by 5 bases, with 12 bases between. There are 14 residues in the CDR3. The germline gives CDR1 KGHSH, CDR2 LQKENI.

The V and J genes are TRBV9 and TRBJ2-3, with 9 bases fitting TRBD2. J gave up 2 bases and V 8 bases, and 6 bases lay outside the gene matches. The CDR3 has 14 amino acids. From germline, CDR1 is SGDLS and CDR2 YYNGEE. CDR3 amino acids: CASPPSGDTDTQYF. DNA of the CDR3: TGTGCCAGTCCCCCTAGCGGGGACACAGATACGCAGTATTTT.